This T cell receptor (beta chain) was profiled in a study of blood T cells in healthy people across ages. The use of a sample-barcoded 5' primer and a J-beta primer mix characterized a second PCR of roughly 6 to 11 cycles. TCRdb used MiXCR to reprocess the 5' RACE reads, holding one entry per CDR3 protein. The sample lists roughly 500,000 distinct CDR3 sequences; around 24% were seen once. Trimming took 1 base from V and 5 from J, leaving 9 bases between them. Germline CDR1 reads SGHRS; CDR2 reads YFSETQ. The CDR3 contains 13 residues. This clonotype was recorded a few times. These records were also assigned to another study, of T cells of mothers and their children. That work contributes: Across the analysis, no persistent microchimeric T cell clones were detected.

Material: blood. The V gene is TRBV5-1, the J gene TRBJ1-1; D remains unclear. This receptor was obtained from a boy aged 10-17 years in good health. Here the CDR3 reads CASSLFGVTEAFF. The CDR3 region has the DNA TGCGCCAGCAGCTTGTTCGGGGTTACTGAAGCTTTCTTT.